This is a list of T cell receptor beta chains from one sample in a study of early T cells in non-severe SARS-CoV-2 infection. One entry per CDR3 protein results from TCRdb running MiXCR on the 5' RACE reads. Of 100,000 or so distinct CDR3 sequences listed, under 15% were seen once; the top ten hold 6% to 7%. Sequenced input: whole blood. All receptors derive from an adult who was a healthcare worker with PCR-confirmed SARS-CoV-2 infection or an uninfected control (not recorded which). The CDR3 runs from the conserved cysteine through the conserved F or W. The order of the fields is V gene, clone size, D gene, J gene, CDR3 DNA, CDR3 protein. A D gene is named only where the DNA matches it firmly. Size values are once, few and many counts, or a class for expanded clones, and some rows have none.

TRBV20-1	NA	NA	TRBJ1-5	TGCAGTGCTAGAGATTCTACAGAGAATCAGCCCCAGCATTTT	CSARDSTENQPQHF
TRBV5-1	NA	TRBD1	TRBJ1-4	TGCGCCAGCAGAGGGACAGGGGTAGGAGAAAAACTGTTTTTT	CASRGTGVGEKLFF
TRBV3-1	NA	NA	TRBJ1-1	TGTGCCAGCAGCCAAGGTAGCGGCATGAGCACTGAAGCTTTCTTT	CASSQGSGMSTEAFF
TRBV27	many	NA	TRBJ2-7	TGTGCCAGCAGTTTTAGACGAGAGGGCTCCTACGAGCAGTACTTC	CASSFRREGSYEQYF
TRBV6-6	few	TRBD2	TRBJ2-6	TGTGCCAGCAGTTACGCCGGACTAGCTGGGGCCAACGTCCTGACTTTC	CASSYAGLAGANVLTF
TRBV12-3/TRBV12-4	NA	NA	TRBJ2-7	TGTGCCAGCAGTTTAGACGGGATAAGCTACGAGCAGTACTTC	CASSLDGISYEQYF
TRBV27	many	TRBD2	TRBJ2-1	TGTGCCAGCAGTTTCCCCGCCTCGGTAGCGGGAGAAGGTGAGCAGTTCTTC	CASSFPASVAGEGEQFF
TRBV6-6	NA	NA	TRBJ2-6	TGTGCCAGCAGGCAAGGGGGTGGGGCCAACGTCCTGACTTTC	CASRQGGGANVLTF
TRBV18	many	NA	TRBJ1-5	TGTGCCAGCTCGTCACAGGGAGGACAGCCCCAGCATTTT	CASSSQGGQPQHF
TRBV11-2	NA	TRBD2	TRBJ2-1	TGTGCCAGCAGCTTAGGGAGCGGGACCTACAATGAGCAGTTCTTC	CASSLGSGTYNEQFF
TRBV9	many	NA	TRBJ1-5	TGTGCCAGCAGCGTAGCAGGGCTTGGACAGCCCCAGCATTTT	CASSVAGLGQPQHF
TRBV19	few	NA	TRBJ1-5	TGTGCCAGTAGTATAGCGGGGGAGAATCAGCCCCAGCATTTT	CASSIAGENQPQHF
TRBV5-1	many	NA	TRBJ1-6	TGCGCCAGCAGCCAAATGACAGCGTCACCCCTCCACTTT	CASSQMTASPLHF
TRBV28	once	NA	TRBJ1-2	TGTGCCAGCAGCCCGTTTAACTATGGCTACACCTTC	CASSPFNYGYTF
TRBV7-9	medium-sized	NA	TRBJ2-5	TGTGCCAGCAGCTTATTAGGCGAGACCCAGTACTTC	CASSLLGETQYF
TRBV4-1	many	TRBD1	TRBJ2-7	TGCGCCAGCAGCCAAGATCCCGCAGGGGGAAACTATGAGCAGTACTTC	CASSQDPAGGNYEQYF